This T cell receptor (beta chain) was obtained from a study of T cell responses to AZD1222 COVID-19 vaccine (dated by TCRdb to about 2021). For context, the study as a whole: TCR sequencing was performed for 233 trial participants, of whom about 200 were given two doses of AZD1222 and approximately 25 were given two doses of MenACWY control vaccine. Trial participants were enrolled by age into 18-55, 56-69 and 70-plus year subgroups, with about 150, 28 and 57 TCR-sequenced participants respectively.

The full study reports these points: Reportedly, close to half of the unique spike-specific TCRs recognized epitopes lying outside the regions that are mutated in the B.1.351 and B.1.1.7 variants. In the small 56-69-year group, the increase in depth fell short of significance, most likely because of low power. Only a handful of AZD1222 recipients were SARS-CoV-2 seropositive at baseline, limiting conclusions about previously exposed vaccinees. The whole spike protein was spanned by vaccine-associated CD4 TCRs, and dominant responses were seen in regions 160-218 and 743-854. After two AZD1222 doses, both the breadth and the depth of spike-specific TCRs were significantly higher than at day 0 and than in MenACWY recipients. Most participants were white British and females outnumbered males, and the authors suggested that clonal diversity may have been underestimated. Because no day 14 peak-response samples were available, repertoires were characterized only after the peak T cell response.

Via the germline V gene (reference sequence), CDR1 is LNHDA and CDR2 SQIVND. The trim is 5 bases for V and 5 bases for J, with a gap of 15 bases between the germline ends. The CDR3 has 14 amino acids, counting the end cysteine and phenylalanine. CDR3 DNA is the only sequence kept; it has 42 bases, read in frame from the first base. The time point label, as the study defines it: baseline before first vaccination. Sample treatment or condition, as interpreted from the label and publication: meningococcal conjugate vaccine given as trial control. The vaccinee samples were drawn from two UK trials, COV001 and COV002, one of which was a single-blind randomized controlled phase 2/3 trial testing AZD1222 (ChAdOx1 nCoV-19) in healthy adults. Trial participant PBMC samples were collected at day 0 and day 28 after the second dose for TCRbeta chain sequencing. The CDR3 regions of human TCRbeta chains were analyzed by immunosequencing. Per the authors' processing: Repertoire TCRs were matched against a reference library of SARS-CoV-2-specific TCRs generated with the MIRA antigen-specificity platform. Breadth meant the fraction of unique TCRs that were SARS-CoV-2-associated, whereas depth meant the fraction of total T cells that were SARS-CoV-2-associated. Using the MIRA data, each spike-specific TCR was mapped to the spike region that the TCR reacts to and placed in a CD4 or CD8 class. Log10-transformed breadth and depth values were compared by one-way ANOVA with Sidak's multiple comparisons tests. TCRdb stores this immuneACCESS table with in-frame sequences only. Part of the clones is absent; in the studies checked, under half of the shortfall reflects unresolved V genes, and no reason is known for the rest. V and J calls and clone size are those listed in that table; D and trimming were worked out from the DNA. In this sample the table shows 120,000 or so clones, around nine tenths of which occur a single time. More than 9.5% of the sample rests with the top ten.

Comment on this clone: It lacks a known antigen. Within one base of it there is no much larger clone, and no base qualities were kept.

Sequencing used peripheral blood, obtained on day 0 of MenACWY control vaccination. Recombination joined TRBV19 with TRBJ2-5, and the D gene may be TRBD2, 6 bases matching. The sequence was collected from an adult in good health. The DNA is as follows: TGTGCCAGTAGTCTACCGACTAGTTTCGAGACCCAGTACTTC. Translated, it reads CASSLPTSFETQYF.